This T cell receptor (beta chain) was sequenced during a study of blood T cell repertoires in COVID-19. Study background: The origin of the acute and convalescent COVID-19 samples was the United States, Italy and Spain. PBMCs, B-cell-depleted T cells, or T cells provided the cDNA or gDNA that made up the material.

CDR1 is SEHNR, CDR2 FQNEAQ, per germline (reference sequence). The CDR3 contains 15 residues. The V end lost 4 bases, the J end lost 2 bases, and 13 bases lay between the germline ends. The protocol was immunoSEQ multiplex PCR, while the TCRdb copy is restricted to in-frame clones and leaves out a portion. The sample lists roughly 230,000 clones, 88% occurring once. The V call is TRBV7-9, the J call TRBJ2-3, with D uncertain. Sequenced sample: peripheral blood. This TCR derives from a human donor in a cohort sampled during active COVID-19. DNA of the CDR3: TGTGCCAGCAGCTACCTCCTCGCGCTCACAGATACGCAGTATTTT. This encodes CASSYLLALTDTQYF.